This TCR beta chain is from a study of blood T cells in healthy people across ages. Total RNA extracted from each sample amounted to at least 6 micrograms. Through a sample-barcoded 5' primer and a J-beta primer mix, a second PCR was run for roughly 7 to 12 cycles. Samples each returned at least 3 million CDR3-containing paired-end reads. TCRdb re-called the 5' RACE reads with MiXCR, one entry per CDR3 protein. This sample carries about 1.6 million distinct CDR3 sequences, roughly 32% of them seen once, and the ten largest clones take about 11%. This clonotype was counted a few times. The antigen is unknown. General study points: A strong correlation was found between TCR beta diversity and the percentage of naive T cells. Conclusively comparing naive with antigen-experienced cells was impossible with unsorted PBMCs.

The germline V gene has CDR1 DFQATT and CDR2 SNEGSKA (reference sequence). The CDR3 consists of 11 residues. Trimming removed 5 bases at V and 4 bases at J, with 8 bases between. The chain carries TRBV20-1 and TRBJ1-1; TRBD1 is a possible D gene (5 bases). Source material: blood. The TCR sequence derives from a woman between 25 and 40 years old in good health. As DNA, the CDR3 is TGCAGTGCTCGCAGGGTCACTGAAGCTTTCTTT. It specifies CSARRVTEAFF.